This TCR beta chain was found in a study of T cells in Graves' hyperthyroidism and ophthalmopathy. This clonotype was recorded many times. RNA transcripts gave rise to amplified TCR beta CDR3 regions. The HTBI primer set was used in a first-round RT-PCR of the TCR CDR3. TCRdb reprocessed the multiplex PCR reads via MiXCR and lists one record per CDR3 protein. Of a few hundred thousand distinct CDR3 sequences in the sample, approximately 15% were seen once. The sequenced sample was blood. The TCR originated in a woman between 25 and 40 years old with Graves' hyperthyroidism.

CDR3 sequence (DNA): TGTGCCAGCAGCTCCTTACTAGCGGGGACCGGGGAGCTGTTTTTT. It translates to CASSSLLAGTGELFF. This chain links TRBV7-6 with TRBJ2-2; TRBD2 agrees at 10 bases. The V segment lost 4 bases and the J segment 5 bases; nucleotides outside the gene matches: 4. The CDR3 extends over 15 amino acids. Per germline, CDR1 SGHVS and CDR2 FNYEAQ.